Below are 28 T cell receptor beta chains sequenced from a single sample in a study of CD8 T cells in ankylosing spondylitis. TCRdb re-called the 5' RACE reads through MiXCR, storing one row per CDR3 protein. This sample has 45,000 to 60,000 distinct CDR3 sequences, with 6.5% to 9% found just once. The sample consisted of blood, either unsorted or a sorted T cell fraction (not recorded which). The receptors here all came from a female donor with ankylosing spondylitis or in good health (not recorded which).

This clonotype was observed at least ten times. The V gene is TRBV27, the J gene TRBJ2-3; D assignment may be TRBD1 or TRBD2 (5 bases each). CDR1 MNHEY and CDR2 SMNVEV come from the germline V gene (reference sequence). V lost 7 bases, J lost 6 bases, and 17 bases lay in between. This CDR3 contains 14 residues. The CDR3 bases are TGTGCCAGCACCTCGGCAGGGCGGGTGGATACGCAGTATTTT. Translation gives CASTSAGRVDTQYF.

Many counts were recorded for this clonotype. This rearrangement joins TRBV20-1 to TRBJ2-5; possibly TRBD2 for D (6 bases). The CDR3 contains 13 residues. The germline gives CDR1 DFQATT, CDR2 SNEGSKA (reference sequence). Trimming took off 5 bases at V and 4 bases at J, with 14 bases between the two ends. The CDR3: CSAARLERETQYF. The CDR3, as DNA: TGCAGTGCTGCTCGACTAGAAAGAGAGACCCAGTACTTC.

The sample holds many counts of this clonotype. The chain links TRBV2 to TRBJ1-4, with D hard to call. V was pared by 3 bases and J by 7 bases, with 0 bases between. Germline-derived CDR1 and CDR2 are SNHLY and FYNNEI. CDR3 length: 10 amino acids. CDR3 DNA sequence: TGTGCCAGCAGTGATGAAAAACTGTTTTTT. It is translated as CASSDEKLFF.

Many counts were recorded for this clonotype. The CDR3 DNA reads TGCAGTGCTAGAGCGGATAGCAATCAGCCCCAGCATTTT. Protein product: CSARADSNQPQHF. This rearrangement joins TRBV20-1 to TRBJ1-5; D unresolved. Between the trimmed V and J ends, which lost 1 base and 0 bases, there was a span of 4 bases. The germline V gene has CDR1 DFQATT and CDR2 SNEGSKA (reference sequence). This CDR3 comprises 13 residues.

In this sample, this clonotype turned up many times. The CDR3 is CASKPPGENIQYF. In nucleotides, the CDR3 is TGTGCCAGTAAACCGCCGGGCGAAAACATTCAGTACTTC. The V gene is TRBV19, the J gene TRBJ2-4; D is unresolved. CDR1 LNHDA and CDR2 SQIVND come from the germline V gene (reference sequence). The V gene lost 7 bases and the J gene lost 5 bases, with 12 bases spanning the gap. CDR3 length: 13 residues.

This clonotype was recorded many times. The V call is TRBV5-6, the J call TRBJ2-1, with TRBD1 matching 8 bases. This CDR3 comprises 12 residues. V lost 4 bases and J lost 6; bases outside the gene matches: 0. Germline loops: CDR1 SGHDT, CDR2 YYEEEE. The CDR3 loop reads CASSGTGNEQFF. The CDR3 DNA sequence: TGTGCCAGCAGCGGGACAGGCAATGAGCAGTTCTTC.

The V call is TRBV6-2 or TRBV6-3, the J call TRBJ2-2; 8 nucleotides match TRBD1. V lost 6 bases, J lost 6 bases, and 18 bases stayed unmatched. The CDR3 has 18 residues. Germline CDR1 and CDR2: MNHEY and SVGEGT. The CDR3 reads CASRAMTRGRQVPGELFF. CDR3 coding DNA: TGTGCCAGCAGGGCCATGACCAGGGGGCGCCAGGTCCCCGGGGAGCTGTTTTTT.

This clonotype was seen many times. This chain links TRBV10-3 with TRBJ2-7, with D possibly being TRBD1 (5 bases). The CDR3 totals 18 residues. Germline V CDR1 and CDR2: ENHRY, SYGVKD. V shed 6 bases and J shed 1 base, with 25 bases lying between them. The CDR3 DNA is TGTGCCATCAGCCAGAAGCCCCCGGCGGACACCTATTCCTACGAGCAGTACTTC. Encoded protein: CAISQKPPADTYSYEQYF.

Many counts were recorded for this clonotype. J is TRBJ2-5 and V is TRBV2, with a possible D match to TRBD2 (6 bases). CDR1 and CDR2 (germline): SNHLY, FYNNEI. The CDR3 runs to 12 residues. V lost 6 bases to trimming and J lost 5 bases, with 10 bases between them. CDR3 bases: TGTGCCAGCAGGGGGGGAACGGAGACCCAGTACTTC. Protein sequence: CASRGGTETQYF.

This clonotype was seen many times. The J gene is TRBJ2-4, the V gene TRBV5-1; possible D gene TRBD2, 6 bases. The CDR3 has 17 amino acids. Germline V CDR1 and CDR2: SGHRS, YFSETQ. Deletions cut 4 bases from V and 3 bases from J, with 20 bases between. DNA of the CDR3: TGCGCCAGCAGCCGCGGGGTTGCGGACCTAGGCAAAAACATTCAGTACTTC. It translates to CASSRGVADLGKNIQYF.

This clonotype was detected ten times or more. The chain recombines TRBV5-5 with TRBJ1-2; no firm D call. The V gene's germline CDR1 is SGHKS and CDR2 YYEKEE (reference sequence). The CDR3 consists of 14 residues. With 2 bases removed from V and 4 bases from J, the gap between germline ends came to 12 bases. DNA of the CDR3: TGTGCCAGCAGCTTTGCCGGGAATGGCTATGGCTACACCTTC. It yields the protein CASSFAGNGYGYTF. Complete variable domain (other parts from reference TRBV5-5 and TRBJ1-2): DAGVTQSPTHLIKTRGQQVTLRCSPISGHKSVSWYQQVLGQGPQFIFQYYEKEERGRGNFPDRFSARQFPNYSSELNVNALLLGDSALYLCASSFAGNGYGYTFGSGTRLTVV.

This clonotype was seen ten or more times. The chain is built from TRBV5-1 and TRBJ2-2, with no clear D. The germline V gene encodes CDR1 SGHRS and CDR2 YFSETQ. The CDR3 is made up of 11 amino acids. V shed 3 bases and J shed 6 bases, with 3 bases lying between them. In nucleotides, the CDR3 is TGCGCCAGCAGCTACCCCGGGGAGCTGTTTTTT. Protein sequence: CASSYPGELFF.

A note on this clonotype: The junction and the germline gene differ at one end; a read error may be behind it. This chain links TRBV3-1 with TRBJ2-1; maybe TRBD1 (6 bases). Germline-derived CDR1 and CDR2 are LGHDT and YNNKEL (reference sequence). The CDR3 is 18 residues long. CDR3 sequence (DNA): TGTGCCAGCTGCCAAGTCCCTCCACAGGGCTCTGTCGGCAATGAGCAGTTCTTC. Translating gives CASCQVPPQGSVGNEQFF.

This clonotype appeared many times. This rearrangement joins TRBV28 to TRBJ2-7, with 9 nucleotides matching TRBD2. The V gene end was trimmed by 4 bases and the J gene end by 1 base; junction bases not matched to a gene: 5. The germline V gene has CDR1 MDHEN and CDR2 SYDVKM. The CDR3 consists of 15 residues. CDR3 nucleotide sequence: TGTGCCAGCAGTTCGGCGGGGGGGCGGTCCTACGAGCAGTACGTC. Translating it yields CASSSAGGRSYEQYV.

In this sample, this clonotype turned up many times. The chain is built from TRBV5-1 and TRBJ2-3, with a tentative D call TRBD2 (6 bases). Per the germline V gene, CDR1 is SGHRS and CDR2 is YFSETQ. V was clipped by 2 bases and J by 2 bases, with 9 bases between them. The CDR3 totals 14 residues. The CDR3, as DNA: TGCGCCAGCAGCTTCGGAGGGAACACAGATACGCAGTATTTT. As protein: CASSFGGNTDTQYF.

This clonotype was detected many times. The chain's CDR3 is CASSYDRGELFF. The CDR3 DNA reads as TGCGCCAGCAGCTACGACAGGGGGGAGCTGTTTTTT. This chain connects TRBV5-1 to TRBJ2-2; D possibly corresponds to TRBD1 (6 bases). The V end was cut by 3 bases, the J end by 8 bases, with 8 bases between. This CDR3 spans 12 amino acids. Looked up from germline, CDR1 is SGHRS and CDR2 is YFSETQ.

This clonotype was counted at least ten times. The gene calls are TRBV6-5 and TRBJ1-1, with D possibly matching TRBD1 (5 bases). V was clipped by 6 bases and J by 10 bases, with 12 bases between them. The CDR3 runs to 11 residues. CDR1 is MNHEY, CDR2 SVGAGI, per germline. In DNA, the CDR3 is TGTGCCAGCAGCACCCGGACAAGAGCTTTCTTT. This translates into CASSTRTRAFF.

This clonotype was recorded many times. This rearrangement joins TRBV3-1 to TRBJ2-3, with D perhaps TRBD1 (6 bases). The CDR3 has 14 amino acids. Trimming removed 2 bases at V and 5 bases at J, with 11 bases between. Germline V gene sequence: CDR1 LGHDT, CDR2 YNNKEL (reference sequence). CDR3 bases: TGTGCCAGCAGCCAACAGGGGCAAGGAGATACGCAGTATTTT. This translates into CASSQQGQGDTQYF.

This clonotype was seen a few times. The gene calls are TRBV2 and TRBJ1-2, with 7 nucleotides matching TRBD1. This CDR3 region has 14 residues. Germline lookup yields CDR1 SNHLY and CDR2 FYNNEI. The trim removed 4 bases at V and 5 bases at J, leaving 7 bases unmatched. The CDR3 loop reads CASSADRVKYGYTF. For the CDR3, the DNA is TGTGCCAGCAGTGCCGACAGGGTAAAATATGGCTACACCTTC. Looking up the rest from reference TRBV2 and TRBJ1-2 gives the full variable domain: EPEVTQTPSHQVTQMGQEVILRCVPISNHLYFYWYRQILGQKVEFLVSFYNNEISEKSEIFDDQFSVERPDGSNFTLKIRSTKLEDSAMYFCASSADRVKYGYTFGSGTRLTVV.

This clonotype was picked up many times. The chain carries TRBV20-1 and TRBJ1-2; no reliable D call. This CDR3 is built from 12 residues. Germline lookup yields CDR1 DFQATT and CDR2 SNEGSKA (reference sequence). Between the trimmed V and J ends, which lost 5 bases and 1 base, there was a span of 8 bases. CDR3 in amino acids: CSAEKDNYGYTF. CDR3 DNA sequence: TGCAGTGCTGAAAAGGATAACTATGGCTACACCTTC.

In this sample, this clonotype turned up many times. V is TRBV5-5 and J is TRBJ2-5, with D possibly being TRBD2 (7 bases). Germline assignment: CDR1 SGHKS and CDR2 YYEKEE (reference sequence). This CDR3 is built from 15 residues. V was cut by 5 bases and J by 5 bases, with 19 bases left in between. The CDR3 spells CASSPEGGHRETQYF. Written as DNA, the CDR3 is TGTGCCAGCAGTCCCGAGGGGGGGCATCGGGAGACCCAGTACTTC.

This clonotype was seen at least ten times. The rearrangement joins TRBV2 to TRBJ2-2, with 9 bases aligning to TRBD1. Looked up from germline, CDR1 is SNHLY and CDR2 is FYNNEI. V lost 5 bases, J lost 1 base, and 2 bases stayed unmatched. CDR3 length: 15 amino acids. CDR3 in DNA: TGTGCCAGCAGTCGACAGGGGGAGAACACCGGGGAGCTGTTTTTT. Its translation: CASSRQGENTGELFF.

The sample holds many counts of this clonotype. The J gene is TRBJ1-1, the V gene TRBV5-1; D gene uncertain. The V gene's germline CDR1 is SGHRS and CDR2 YFSETQ. This CDR3 has 15 amino acids. Between the trimmed V and J ends, which lost 3 bases and 1 base, there was a span of 13 bases. The chain's CDR3 is CASSWPSGGNTEAFF. The CDR3 DNA sequence: TGCGCCAGCAGCTGGCCCTCTGGAGGGAACACTGAAGCTTTCTTT.

This clonotype was observed at least ten times. The V and J genes are TRBV5-1 and TRBJ1-1, with TRBD1 matching over 7 bases. The V gene end was trimmed by 1 base and the J gene end by 3 bases; junction bases not matched to a gene: 0. Germline values: CDR1 SGHRS, CDR2 YFSETQ. CDR3 length: 13 amino acids. The CDR3 protein is CASSLTGDTEAFF. The CDR3 DNA reads as TGCGCCAGCAGCTTGACAGGGGACACTGAAGCTTTCTTT.

This clonotype was detected many times. This chain joins TRBV7-3 and TRBJ2-5; D call uncertain. The CDR3 runs 13 residues. Germline assignment: CDR1 SGHTA and CDR2 FQGTGA. V was trimmed by 1 base and J by 2 bases, leaving 5 bases between them. In nucleotides, the CDR3 is TGTGCCAGCAGCTTAATTCCACAAGAGACCCAGTACTTC. As protein: CASSLIPQETQYF.

The sample holds many counts of this clonotype. The V gene is TRBV10-3, the J gene TRBJ2-2; no clear D gene. The CDR3 spans 15 residues. CDR1 is ENHRY, CDR2 SYGVKD, per germline. The germline V and J ends were trimmed by 2 bases and 1 base, with 8 bases remaining between them. CDR3 protein: CAISEPVGNTGELFF. CDR3 DNA: TGTGCCATCAGTGAGCCGGTCGGGAACACCGGGGAGCTGTTTTTT.

This clonotype was recorded at least ten times. This chain joins TRBV5-5 and TRBJ1-1; D remains ambiguous. Germline V gene lookup returns CDR1 SGHKS and CDR2 YYEKEE (reference sequence). Trimming took off 4 bases at V and 3 bases at J, with 10 bases between the two ends. This CDR3 comprises 13 residues. The CDR3 here is CASSLLRDTEAFF. In nucleotides, the CDR3 is TGTGCCAGCAGCCTTTTGCGGGACACTGAAGCTTTCTTT.

Relative to its sample, this clonotype is medium-sized. The J gene is TRBJ1-4, the V gene TRBV5-1, with D hard to call. Germline CDR1 and CDR2: SGHRS and YFSETQ. The ends were cut back, 5 bases at V and 12 bases at J, with 20 bases in the middle. The CDR3 loop spans 14 amino acids. CDR3 region: CASSVMDPMGELFF. CDR3 nucleotides: TGCGCCAGCAGTGTCATGGACCCGATGGGAGAACTGTTTTTT.